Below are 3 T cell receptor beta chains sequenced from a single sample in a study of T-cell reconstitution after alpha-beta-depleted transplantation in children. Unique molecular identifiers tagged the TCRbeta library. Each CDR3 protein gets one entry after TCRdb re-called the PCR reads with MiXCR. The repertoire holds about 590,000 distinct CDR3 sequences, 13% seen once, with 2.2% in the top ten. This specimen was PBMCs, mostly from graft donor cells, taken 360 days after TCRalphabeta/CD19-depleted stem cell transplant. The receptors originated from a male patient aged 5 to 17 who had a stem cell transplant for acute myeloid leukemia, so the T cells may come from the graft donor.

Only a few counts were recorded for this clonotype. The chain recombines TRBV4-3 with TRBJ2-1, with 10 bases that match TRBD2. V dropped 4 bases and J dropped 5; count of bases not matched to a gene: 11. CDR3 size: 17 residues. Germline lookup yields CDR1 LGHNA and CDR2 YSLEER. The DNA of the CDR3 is TGCGCCAGCAGCCGATCTCTCGCTAGCGGGGGTAACAATGAGCAGTTCTTC. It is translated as CASSRSLASGGNNEQFF.

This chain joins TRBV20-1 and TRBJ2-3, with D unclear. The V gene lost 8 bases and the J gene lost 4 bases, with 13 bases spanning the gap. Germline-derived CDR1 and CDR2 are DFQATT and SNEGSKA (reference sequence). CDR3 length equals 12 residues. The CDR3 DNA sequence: TGCAGTTCCAGAAGGGCTGCAGATACGCAGTATTTT. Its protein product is CSSRRAADTQYF.

The CDR3 DNA reads as TGTGCCACCAGGCGAAACAATGAGCAGTTCTTC. Translating gives CATRRNNEQFF. The V call is TRBV15, the J call TRBJ2-1; no reliable D call. The CDR3 covers 11 residues. V lost 6 bases and J lost 5, with 5 bases in between. Germline assignment: CDR1 LNHNV and CDR2 YYDKDF (reference sequence).